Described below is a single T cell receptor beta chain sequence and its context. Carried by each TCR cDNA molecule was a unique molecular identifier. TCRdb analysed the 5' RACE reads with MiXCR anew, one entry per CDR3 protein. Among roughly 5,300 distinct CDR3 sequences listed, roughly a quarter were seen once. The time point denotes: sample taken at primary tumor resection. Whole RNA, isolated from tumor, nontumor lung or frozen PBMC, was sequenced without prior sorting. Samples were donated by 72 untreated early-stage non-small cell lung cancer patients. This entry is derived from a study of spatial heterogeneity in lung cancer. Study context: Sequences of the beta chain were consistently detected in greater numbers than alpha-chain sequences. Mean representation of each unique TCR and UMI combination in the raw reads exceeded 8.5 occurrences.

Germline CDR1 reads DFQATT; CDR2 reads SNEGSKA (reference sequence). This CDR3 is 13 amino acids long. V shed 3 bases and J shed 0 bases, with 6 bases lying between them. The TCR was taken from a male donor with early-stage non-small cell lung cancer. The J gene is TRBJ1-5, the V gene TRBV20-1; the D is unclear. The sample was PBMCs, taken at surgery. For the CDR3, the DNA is TGCAGTGCTAGGATAGATAGCAATCAGCCCCAGCATTTT. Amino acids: CSARIDSNQPQHF.